This T cell receptor beta chain came from a study of blood T cell repertoires in COVID-19. Profiled with immunoSEQ multiplex PCR; TCRdb holds only in-frame clones, not every one. The sample yields roughly 110,000 clones, 85% to 90% seen once. The CDR3 runs 18 residues. From germline, CDR1 is MNHEY and CDR2 SVGEGT. Germline trimming cut 2 bases from V and 3 bases from J; bases unmatched to any gene: 13. The sequencing sample was made of peripheral blood. The rearrangement joins TRBV6-2 or TRBV6-3 to TRBJ2-7; the match to TRBD1 covers 10 bases. The TCR was taken from a woman between 50 and 59 years old with acute or convalescent COVID-19. CDR3 coding DNA: TGTGCCAGCAGTTACGGGACAGGGGCTCCGAAGAGGGGCTACGAGCAGTACTTC. It specifies CASSYGTGAPKRGYEQYF.